This T cell receptor (beta chain) comes out of a study of identifying expanded T cells in peripheral blood. Notes on the study in general: About 1.2 clones differed between technical replicates, versus around 15 and 19 over time. Variance in clone template counts between approximately two-week samples significantly increased with total template count across all healthy donors.

Note on this clone: Its antigen is currently unknown.

Germline-derived CDR1 and CDR2 are SEHNR and FQNEAQ (reference sequence). The CDR3 has 14 amino acids. The V end lost 2 bases, the J end lost 0 bases, and 6 bases lay between the germline ends. This table comes from immunoSEQ multiplex PCR, and its TCRdb copy is limited to in-frame clones, with some not included. The sample records approximately 130,000 clones, 86% being singletons. The chain joins TRBV7-9 to TRBJ2-3, with D unresolved. The sequenced sample consisted of blood. The origin of this receptor is a person aged 18 to 69 in good health. The CDR3 nucleotides are TGTGCCAGCAGCTTACCCGGGAGCACAGATACGCAGTATTTT. It is translated as CASSLPGSTDTQYF.